The clone carrying this TCR beta chain was seen at least ten times. This CDR3 is also generated by other DNA sequences in the sample. The entry originates in a study of metastatic and nonmetastatic thyroid tumors. TCRdb recomputed clones from the PCR reads via MiXCR. This sample has about 53,000 clones, with approximately 20% found just once. Each patient came to thyroid surgery without any prior treatment (of any kind). Trimming cost V 6 bases and J 3 bases, with 14 bases left between them. CDR1 and CDR2 (germline): SQVTM, ANQGSEA. The CDR3 extends over 13 amino acids. Input material: blood. The rearrangement uses TRBV29-1 and TRBJ2-5, with D possibly being TRBD1 or TRBD2 (6 bases each). The sequence was collected from a female donor with papillary thyroid cancer or a benign thyroid nodule (not recorded which). Some clones in this sample may be carry-over from other donors' samples. Here the CDR3 reads CSVGRWTEETQYF. DNA of the CDR3: TGCAGCGTGGGGAGGTGGACAGAAGAGACCCAGTACTTC.